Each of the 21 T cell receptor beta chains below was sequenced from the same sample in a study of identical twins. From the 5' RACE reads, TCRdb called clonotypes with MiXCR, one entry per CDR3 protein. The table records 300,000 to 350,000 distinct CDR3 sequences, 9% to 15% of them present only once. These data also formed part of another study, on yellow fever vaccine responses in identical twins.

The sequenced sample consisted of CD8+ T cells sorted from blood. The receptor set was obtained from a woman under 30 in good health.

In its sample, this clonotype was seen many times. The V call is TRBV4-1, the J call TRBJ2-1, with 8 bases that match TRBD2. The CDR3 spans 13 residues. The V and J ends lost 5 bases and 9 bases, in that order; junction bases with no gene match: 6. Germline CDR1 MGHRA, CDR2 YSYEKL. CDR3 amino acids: CASSKGLGGEQFF. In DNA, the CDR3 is TGCGCCAGCAGCAAGGGACTAGGCGGTGAGCAGTTCTTC.

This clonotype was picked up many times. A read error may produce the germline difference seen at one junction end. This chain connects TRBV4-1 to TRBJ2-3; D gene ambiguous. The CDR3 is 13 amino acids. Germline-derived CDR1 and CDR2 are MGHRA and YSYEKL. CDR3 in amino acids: CASSQSARQVLSF. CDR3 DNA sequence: TGCGCCAGCAGCCAATCAGCCCGCCAGGTCCTCTCGTTT.

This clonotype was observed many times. The CDR3, as DNA: TGCGCCAGCAGCCCCTCCAGGGACAGTCAAGAGACCCAGTACTTC. Protein: CASSPSRDSQETQYF. V is TRBV4-1 and J is TRBJ2-5; 7 bases align to TRBD1. CDR3 length equals 15 residues. Germline values: CDR1 MGHRA, CDR2 YSYEKL. Unmatched junction bases numbered 7, after V lost 4 bases and J lost 2 bases.

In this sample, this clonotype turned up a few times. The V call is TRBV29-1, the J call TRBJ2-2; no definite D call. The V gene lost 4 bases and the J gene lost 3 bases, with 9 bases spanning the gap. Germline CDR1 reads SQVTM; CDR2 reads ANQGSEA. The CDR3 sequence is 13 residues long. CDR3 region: CSVVPSDTGELFF. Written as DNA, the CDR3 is TGCAGCGTTGTACCCTCGGACACCGGGGAGCTGTTTTTT.

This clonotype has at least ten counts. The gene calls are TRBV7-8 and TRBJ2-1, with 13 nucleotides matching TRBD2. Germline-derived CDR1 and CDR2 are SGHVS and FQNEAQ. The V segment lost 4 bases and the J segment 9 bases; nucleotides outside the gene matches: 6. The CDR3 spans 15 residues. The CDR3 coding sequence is TGTGCCAGCAGCTCCCGGACTAGCGGGGGTGGTGAGCAGTTCTTC. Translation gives CASSSRTSGGGEQFF. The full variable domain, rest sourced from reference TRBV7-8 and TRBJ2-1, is GAGVSQSPRYKVAKRGQDVALRCDPISGHVSLFWYQQALGQGPEFLTYFQNEAQLDKSGLPSDRFFAERPEGSVSTLKIQRTQQEDSAVYLCASSSRTSGGGEQFFGPGTRLTVL.

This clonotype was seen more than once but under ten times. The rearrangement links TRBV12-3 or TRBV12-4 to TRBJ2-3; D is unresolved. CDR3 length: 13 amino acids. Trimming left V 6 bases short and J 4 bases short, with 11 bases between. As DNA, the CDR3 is TGTGCCAGCAGAATGATTGGGGCAGATACGCAGTATTTT. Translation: CASRMIGADTQYF.

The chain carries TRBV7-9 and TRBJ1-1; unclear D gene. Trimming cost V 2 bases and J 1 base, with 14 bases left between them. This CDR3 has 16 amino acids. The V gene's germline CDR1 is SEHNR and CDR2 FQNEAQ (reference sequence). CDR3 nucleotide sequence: TGTGCCAGCAGCTTAAATCCGATGACTGCGAACACTGAAGCTTTCTTT. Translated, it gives CASSLNPMTANTEAFF.

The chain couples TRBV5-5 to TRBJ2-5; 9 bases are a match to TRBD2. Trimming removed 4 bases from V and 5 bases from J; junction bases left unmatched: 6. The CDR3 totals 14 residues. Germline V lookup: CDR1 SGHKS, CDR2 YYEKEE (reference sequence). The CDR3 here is CASSPASGIETQYF. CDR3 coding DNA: TGTGCCAGCAGCCCGGCTAGCGGGATTGAGACCCAGTACTTC.

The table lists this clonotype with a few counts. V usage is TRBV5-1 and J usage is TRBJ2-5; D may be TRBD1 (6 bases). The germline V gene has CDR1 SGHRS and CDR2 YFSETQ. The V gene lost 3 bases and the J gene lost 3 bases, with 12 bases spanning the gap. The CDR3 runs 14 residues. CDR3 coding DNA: TGCGCCAGCAGCTGGAGGACAGCCGAAGAGACCCAGTACTTC. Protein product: CASSWRTAEETQYF.

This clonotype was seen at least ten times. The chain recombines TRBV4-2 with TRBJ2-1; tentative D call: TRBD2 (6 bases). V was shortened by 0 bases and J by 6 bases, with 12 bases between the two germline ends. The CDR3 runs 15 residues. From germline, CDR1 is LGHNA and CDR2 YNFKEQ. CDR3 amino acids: CASSQDARESNEQFF. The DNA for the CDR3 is TGTGCCAGCAGCCAAGATGCTCGGGAGAGCAATGAGCAGTTCTTC.

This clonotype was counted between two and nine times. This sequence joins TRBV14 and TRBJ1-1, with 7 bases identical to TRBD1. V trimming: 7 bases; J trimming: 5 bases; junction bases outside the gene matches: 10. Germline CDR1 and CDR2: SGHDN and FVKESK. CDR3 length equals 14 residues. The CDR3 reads CASTRQGKETEAFF. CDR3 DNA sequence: TGTGCCAGCACCCGACAGGGTAAGGAAACTGAAGCTTTCTTT.

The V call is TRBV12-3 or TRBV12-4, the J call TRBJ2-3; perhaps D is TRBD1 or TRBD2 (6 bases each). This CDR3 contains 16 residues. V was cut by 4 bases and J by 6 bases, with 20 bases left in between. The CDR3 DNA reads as TGTGCCAGCAGTTCCCCGGGGGCGGACGAGCGGGATACGCAGTATTTT. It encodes CASSSPGADERDTQYF.

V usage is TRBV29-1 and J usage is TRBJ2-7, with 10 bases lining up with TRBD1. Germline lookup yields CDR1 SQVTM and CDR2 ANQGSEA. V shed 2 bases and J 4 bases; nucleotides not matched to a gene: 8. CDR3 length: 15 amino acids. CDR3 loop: CSVEKEGQGWYEQYF. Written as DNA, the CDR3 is TGCAGCGTTGAAAAGGAGGGACAGGGGTGGTACGAGCAGTACTTC.

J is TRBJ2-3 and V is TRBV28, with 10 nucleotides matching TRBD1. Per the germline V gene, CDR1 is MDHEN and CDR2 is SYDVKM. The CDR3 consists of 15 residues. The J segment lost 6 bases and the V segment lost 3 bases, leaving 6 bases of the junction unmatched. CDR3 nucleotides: TGTGCCAGCAGTTTCCTCGGACAGGGGGAGGATACGCAGTATTTT. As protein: CASSFLGQGEDTQYF.

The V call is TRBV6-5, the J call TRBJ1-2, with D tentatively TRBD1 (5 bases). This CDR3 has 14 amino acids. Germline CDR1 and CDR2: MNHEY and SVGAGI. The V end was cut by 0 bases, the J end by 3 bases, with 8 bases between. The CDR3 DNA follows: TGTGCCAGCAGTTACTCGAGAGGGGACTATGGCTACACCTTC. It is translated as CASSYSRGDYGYTF.

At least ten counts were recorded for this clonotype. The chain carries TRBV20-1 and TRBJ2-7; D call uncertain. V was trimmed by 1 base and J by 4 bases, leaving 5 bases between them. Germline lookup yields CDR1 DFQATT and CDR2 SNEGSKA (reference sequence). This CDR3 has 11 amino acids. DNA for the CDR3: TGCAGTGCTAGAGGCGATTACGAGCAGTACTTC. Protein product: CSARGDYEQYF.

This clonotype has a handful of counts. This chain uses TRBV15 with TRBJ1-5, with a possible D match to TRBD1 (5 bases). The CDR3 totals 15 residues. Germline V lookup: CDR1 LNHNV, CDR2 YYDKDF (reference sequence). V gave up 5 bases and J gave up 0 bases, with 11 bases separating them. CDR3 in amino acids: CATSPLGDSNQPQHF. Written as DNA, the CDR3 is TGTGCCACCAGCCCGTTGGGGGATAGCAATCAGCCCCAGCATTTT. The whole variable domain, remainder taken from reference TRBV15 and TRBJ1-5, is DAMVIQNPRYQVTQFGKPVTLSCSQTLNHNVMYWYQQKSSQAPKLLFHYYDKDFNNEADTPDNFQSRRPNTSFCFLDIRSPGLGDTAMYLCATSPLGDSNQPQHFGDGTRLSIL.

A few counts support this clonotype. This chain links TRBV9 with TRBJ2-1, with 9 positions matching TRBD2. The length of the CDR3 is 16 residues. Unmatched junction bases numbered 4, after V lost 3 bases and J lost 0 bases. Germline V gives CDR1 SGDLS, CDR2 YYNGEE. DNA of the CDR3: TGTGCCAGCAGCGCTAGCGGGACCGCCTCCTACAATGAGCAGTTCTTC. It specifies CASSASGTASYNEQFF.

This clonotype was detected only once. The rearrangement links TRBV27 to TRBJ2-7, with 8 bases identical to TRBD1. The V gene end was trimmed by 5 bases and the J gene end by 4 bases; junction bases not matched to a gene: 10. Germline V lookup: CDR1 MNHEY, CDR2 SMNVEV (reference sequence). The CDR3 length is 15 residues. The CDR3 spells CASSQTPGGQYEQYF. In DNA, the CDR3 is TGTGCCAGCAGTCAAACCCCAGGGGGCCAGTACGAGCAGTACTTC.

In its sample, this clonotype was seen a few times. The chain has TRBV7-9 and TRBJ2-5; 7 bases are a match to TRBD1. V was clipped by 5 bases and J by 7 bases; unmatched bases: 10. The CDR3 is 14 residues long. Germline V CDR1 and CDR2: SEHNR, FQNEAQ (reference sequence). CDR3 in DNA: TGTGCCAGCAGCCCACGGACAGGTTCGGGGACCCAGTACTTC. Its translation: CASSPRTGSGTQYF.

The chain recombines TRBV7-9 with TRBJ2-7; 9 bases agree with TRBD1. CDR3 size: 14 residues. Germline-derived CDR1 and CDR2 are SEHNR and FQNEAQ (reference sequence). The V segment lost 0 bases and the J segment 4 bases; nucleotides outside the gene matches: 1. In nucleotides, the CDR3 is TGTGCCAGCAGCTTAGCGGGACAGGGTTACGAGCAGTACGTC. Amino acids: CASSLAGQGYEQYV.